This T cell receptor beta chain stems from a study of T cell responses to AZD1222 COVID-19 vaccine. Germline V CDR1 and CDR2: LNHDA, SQIVND (reference sequence). The CDR3 has 14 amino acids. As for this clone: The target antigen is unknown. Relative to the germline gene, one junction end is altered; a read error may explain this.

Findings and caveats of the study: The study found Spike-specific TCR breadth and depth rose after two AZD1222 doses.

Generated by immunoSEQ multiplex PCR, the TCRdb table keeps only in-frame clones and is missing some. The sample records approximately 110,000 clones, 89% being singletons. The specimen was peripheral blood, collected on day 0 of AZD1222 vaccination. This sequence was found in an adult in good health. This chain joins TRBV19 and TRBJ2-5, with 9 bases that match TRBD1. CDR3 sequence: CAISGTGIGETQYF. DNA of the CDR3: TGTGCCATTAGTGGGACAGGGATCGGAGAGACCCAGTACTTC. The variable domain in full, with the rest retrieved from reference TRBV19 and TRBJ2-5, is DGGITQSPKYLFRKEGQNVTLSCEQNLNHDAMYWYRQDPGQGLRLIYYSQIVNDFQKGDIAEGYSVSREKKESFPLTVTSAQKNPTAFYLCAISGTGIGETQYFGPGTRLLVL.